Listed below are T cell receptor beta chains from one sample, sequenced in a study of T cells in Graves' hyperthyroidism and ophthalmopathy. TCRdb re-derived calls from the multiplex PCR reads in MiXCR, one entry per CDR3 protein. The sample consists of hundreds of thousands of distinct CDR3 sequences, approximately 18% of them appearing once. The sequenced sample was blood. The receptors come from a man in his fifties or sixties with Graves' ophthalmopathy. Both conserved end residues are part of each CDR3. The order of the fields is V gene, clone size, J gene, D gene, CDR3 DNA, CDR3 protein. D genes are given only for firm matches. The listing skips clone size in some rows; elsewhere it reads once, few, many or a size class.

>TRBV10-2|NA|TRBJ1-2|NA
TGCGCCAGCAGTGATGGGGTCGTCTATGGCTACACCTTC
CASSDGVVYGYTF
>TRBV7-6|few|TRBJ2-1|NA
TGTGCCAGCAGCAGCCGGGACACCTCCTACAATGAGCAGTTCTTC
CASSSRDTSYNEQFF
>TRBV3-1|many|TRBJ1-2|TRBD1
TGTGCCAGCAGCCAGGAGGGACAGGGAGGAGGCGGCTACACCTTC
CASSQEGQGGGGYTF
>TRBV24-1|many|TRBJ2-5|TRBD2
TGTGCCACCAGTGATCCGACTAGCGGACAAGAGACCCAGTACTTC
CATSDPTSGQETQYF
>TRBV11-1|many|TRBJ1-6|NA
TGTGCCAGCAGCTTCTCAGGAGCACCCCTCCACTTT
CASSFSGAPLHF
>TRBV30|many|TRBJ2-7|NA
TGTGCCTGGAGTGTACTTGGCGGGATTGGGGAGCAGTACTTC
CAWSVLGGIGEQYF
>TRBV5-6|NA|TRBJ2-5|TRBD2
TGTGCCAGCAGCTTGGTCCCCGTCGGCGGGAGGGAGCAGCGATACTTC
CASSLVPVGGREQRYF
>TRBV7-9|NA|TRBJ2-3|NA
TGTGCCAGCAGCGCAAGGGACGTGAATCCAGATACGCAGTATTTT
CASSARDVNPDTQYF
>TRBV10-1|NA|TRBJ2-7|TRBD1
TGCGCCAGCAGTGCAGGGGGTGGGTACGAGCAGTACTTC
CASSAGGGYEQYF
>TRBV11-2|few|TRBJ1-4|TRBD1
TGTGCCAGCAGCCCCGGGACAGTAACTGAAAAACTGTTTTTT
CASSPGTVTEKLFF
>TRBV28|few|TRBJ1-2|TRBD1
TGTGCCAGCAGAACTTATTCAGGGGGTATTGGCTACACCTTC
CASRTYSGGIGYTF
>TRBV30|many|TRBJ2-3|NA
TGTGCCTACTCCCCGGACTATACCACAGATACGCAGTATTTT
CAYSPDYTTDTQYF
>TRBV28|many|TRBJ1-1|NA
TGTGCCAGCGGCCTGACAGGTCCCCTGAACACTGAAGCTTTCTTT
CASGLTGPLNTEAFF
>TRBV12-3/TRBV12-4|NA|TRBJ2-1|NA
TGTGCCAGCCATTACCGGGGGGCTTACAATGAGCAGTTCTTC
CASHYRGAYNEQFF
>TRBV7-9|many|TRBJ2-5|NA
TGTGCCAGCAGCCACCCCCGTTCCCGAGAGACCCAGTACTTC
CASSHPRSRETQYF
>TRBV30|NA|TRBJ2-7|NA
TGTGCCTGGAGTGTCCAGCTGCAGGGAGCCTACGAGCAGTACTTC
CAWSVQLQGAYEQYF
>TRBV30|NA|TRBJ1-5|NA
TGTGCCTGGAGTGTGGGCGTCGGCAATCAGCCCCAGCATTTT
CAWSVGVGNQPQHF
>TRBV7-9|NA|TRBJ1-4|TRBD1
TGTGCCAGCAGCATCACCGGCACAGGGGCAAATGAAAAACTGTTTTTT
CASSITGTGANEKLFF
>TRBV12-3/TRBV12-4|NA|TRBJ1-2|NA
TGTGCCAGCAGTTTGACCTCTCGGGCCCTCGGGGAAGGCTACACCTTC
CASSLTSRALGEGYTF
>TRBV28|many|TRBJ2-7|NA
TGTGCCAGCAGCTCGGTCGGGCAGGGGGGTTCCTACGAGCAGTACTTC
CASSSVGQGGSYEQYF